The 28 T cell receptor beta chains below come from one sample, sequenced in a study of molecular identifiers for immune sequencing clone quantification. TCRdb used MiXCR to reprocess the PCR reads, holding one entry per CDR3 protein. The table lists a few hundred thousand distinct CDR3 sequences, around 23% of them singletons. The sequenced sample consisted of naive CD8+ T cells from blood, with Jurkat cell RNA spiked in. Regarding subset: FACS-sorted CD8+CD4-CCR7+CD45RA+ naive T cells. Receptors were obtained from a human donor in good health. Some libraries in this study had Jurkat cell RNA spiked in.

In nucleotides, the CDR3 is TGTGCCTGGAGCCTGACAGGGGGCATCCAGTACTTC. Protein sequence: CAWSLTGGIQYF. This sequence joins TRBV30 and TRBJ2-5, with TRBD1 matching over 10 bases. V gave up 3 bases and J gave up 10 bases; unmatched junction bases: 5. Per germline, CDR1 GTSNPN and CDR2 SVGIG (reference sequence). This CDR3 is built from 12 residues.

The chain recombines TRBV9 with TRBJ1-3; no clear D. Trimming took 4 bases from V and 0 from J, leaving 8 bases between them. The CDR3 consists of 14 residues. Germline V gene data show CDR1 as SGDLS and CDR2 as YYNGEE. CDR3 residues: CASSPANSGNTIYF. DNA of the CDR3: TGTGCCAGCAGCCCCGCCAACTCTGGAAACACCATATATTTT.

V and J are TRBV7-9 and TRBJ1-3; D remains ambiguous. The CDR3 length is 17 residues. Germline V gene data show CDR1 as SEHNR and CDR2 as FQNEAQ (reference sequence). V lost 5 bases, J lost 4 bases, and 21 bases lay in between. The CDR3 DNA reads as TGTGCCAGCAGCCCTGTGGTGCCGGTACAATCCGGAAACACCATATATTTT. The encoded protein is CASSPVVPVQSGNTIYF.

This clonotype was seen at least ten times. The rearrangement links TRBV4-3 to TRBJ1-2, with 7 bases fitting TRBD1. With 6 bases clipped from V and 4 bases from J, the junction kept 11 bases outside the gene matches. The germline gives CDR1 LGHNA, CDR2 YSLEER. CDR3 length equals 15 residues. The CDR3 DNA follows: TGCGCCAGCAGTCCGAACAGGGGTTCGGTCTATGGCTACACCTTC. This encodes CASSPNRGSVYGYTF.

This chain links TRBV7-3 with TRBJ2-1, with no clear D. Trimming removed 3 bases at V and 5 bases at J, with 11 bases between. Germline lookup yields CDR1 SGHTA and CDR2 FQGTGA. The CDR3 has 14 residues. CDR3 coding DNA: TGTGCCAGCAGCTTTAGTGAGATTGACAATGAGCAGTTCTTC. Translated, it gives CASSFSEIDNEQFF.

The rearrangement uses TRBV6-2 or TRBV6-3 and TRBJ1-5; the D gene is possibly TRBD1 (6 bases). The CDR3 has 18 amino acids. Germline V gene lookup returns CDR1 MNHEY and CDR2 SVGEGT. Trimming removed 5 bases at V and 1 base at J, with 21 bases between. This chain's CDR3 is CASSPGPQGTKSNQPQHF. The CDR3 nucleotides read TGTGCCAGCAGTCCGGGTCCCCAGGGGACGAAAAGCAATCAGCCCCAGCATTTT.

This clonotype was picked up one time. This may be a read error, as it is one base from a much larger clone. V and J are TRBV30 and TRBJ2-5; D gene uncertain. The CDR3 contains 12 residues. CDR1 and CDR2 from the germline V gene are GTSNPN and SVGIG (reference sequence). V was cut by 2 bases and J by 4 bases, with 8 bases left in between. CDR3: CAWSQPVETQYF. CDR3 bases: TGTGCCTGGAGTCAGCCCGTAGAGACCCAGTACTTC.

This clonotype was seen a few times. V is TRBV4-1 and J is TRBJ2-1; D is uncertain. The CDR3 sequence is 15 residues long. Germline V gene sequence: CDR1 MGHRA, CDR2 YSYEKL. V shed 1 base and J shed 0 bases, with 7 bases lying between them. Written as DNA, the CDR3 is TGCGCCAGCAGCCAAGTCGCGGACTCCTACAATGAGCAGTTCTTC. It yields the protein CASSQVADSYNEQFF.

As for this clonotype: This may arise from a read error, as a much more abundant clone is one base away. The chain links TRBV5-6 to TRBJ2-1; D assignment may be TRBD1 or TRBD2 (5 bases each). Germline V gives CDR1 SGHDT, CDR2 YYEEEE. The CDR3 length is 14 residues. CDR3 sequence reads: CASSYRTAVNEQSF. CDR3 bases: TGTGCCAGCAGCTACAGGACTGCCGTCAATGAGCAGTCCTTC.

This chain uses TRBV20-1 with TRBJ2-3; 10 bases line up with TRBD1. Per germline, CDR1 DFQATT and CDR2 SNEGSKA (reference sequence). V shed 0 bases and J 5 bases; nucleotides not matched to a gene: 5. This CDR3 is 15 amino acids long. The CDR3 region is CSARDETGGIDTQYF. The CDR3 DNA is TGCAGTGCTAGAGACGAGACAGGGGGCATAGATACGCAGTATTTT.

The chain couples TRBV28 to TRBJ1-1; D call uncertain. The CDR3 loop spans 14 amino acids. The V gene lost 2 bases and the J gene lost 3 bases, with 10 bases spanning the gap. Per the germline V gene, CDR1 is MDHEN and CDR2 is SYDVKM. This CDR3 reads CASSLRVMHTEAFF. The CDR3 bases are TGTGCCAGCAGTTTACGGGTCATGCACACTGAAGCTTTCTTT.

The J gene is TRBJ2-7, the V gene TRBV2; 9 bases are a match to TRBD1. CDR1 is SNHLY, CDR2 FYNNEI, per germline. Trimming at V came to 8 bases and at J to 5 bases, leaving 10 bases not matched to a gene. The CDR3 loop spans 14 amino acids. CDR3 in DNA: TGTGCCAGCGGCTCCCGACAGGGGGTGAACGAGCAGTACTTC. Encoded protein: CASGSRQGVNEQYF.

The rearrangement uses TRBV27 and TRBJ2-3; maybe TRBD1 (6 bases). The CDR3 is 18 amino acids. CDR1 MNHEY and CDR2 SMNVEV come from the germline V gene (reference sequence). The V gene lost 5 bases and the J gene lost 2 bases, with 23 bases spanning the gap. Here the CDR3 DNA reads TGTGCCAGCAGTCCCATAACGCCAGGGGAAGGGTACACAGATACGCAGTATTTT. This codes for CASSPITPGEGYTDTQYF.

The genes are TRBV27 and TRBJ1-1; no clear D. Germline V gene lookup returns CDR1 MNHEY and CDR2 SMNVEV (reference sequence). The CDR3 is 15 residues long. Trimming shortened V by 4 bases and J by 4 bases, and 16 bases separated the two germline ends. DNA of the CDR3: TGTGCCAGCAGTTGGGAGAGGGTTGGTGGCACTGAAGCTTTCTTT. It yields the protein CASSWERVGGTEAFF.

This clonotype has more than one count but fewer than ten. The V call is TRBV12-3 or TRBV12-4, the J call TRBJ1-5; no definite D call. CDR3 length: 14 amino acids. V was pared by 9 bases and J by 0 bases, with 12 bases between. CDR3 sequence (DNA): TGTGCCAGGGCCCAGGAGGCTAGCAATCAGCCCCAGCATTTT. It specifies CARAQEASNQPQHF.

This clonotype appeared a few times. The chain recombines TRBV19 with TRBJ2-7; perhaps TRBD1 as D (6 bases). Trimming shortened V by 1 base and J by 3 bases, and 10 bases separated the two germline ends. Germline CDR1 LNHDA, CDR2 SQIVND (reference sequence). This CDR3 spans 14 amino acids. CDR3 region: CASSIGADSYEQYF. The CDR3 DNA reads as TGTGCCAGTAGTATAGGGGCGGACAGCTACGAGCAGTACTTC.

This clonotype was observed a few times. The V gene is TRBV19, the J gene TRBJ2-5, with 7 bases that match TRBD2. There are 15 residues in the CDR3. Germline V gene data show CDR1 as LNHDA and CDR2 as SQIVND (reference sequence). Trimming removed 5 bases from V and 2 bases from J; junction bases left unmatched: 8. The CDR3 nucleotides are TGTGCCAGTAGTGGGACTGCGGGGGAACAAGAGACCCAGTACTTC. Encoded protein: CASSGTAGEQETQYF.

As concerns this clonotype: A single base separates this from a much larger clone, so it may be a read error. CDR3 DNA: TGTGCCAGCAACAGGACAGGACCTATCCCGCGCCGCACAGATACGCAGTATTTT. Translating it yields CASNRTGPIPRRTDTQYF. The chain employs TRBV21-1 and TRBJ2-3; the table calls TRBD1, which could not be checked here. TRBV21-1 is designated a pseudogene. There are 18 residues in the CDR3.

The CDR3 loop is CASSVGQGASYGYTF. The DNA of the CDR3 is TGTGCCAGCAGCGTGGGGCAGGGGGCGAGCTATGGCTACACCTTC. The rearrangement links TRBV5-6 to TRBJ1-2; 8 bases fit TRBD1. CDR3 length: 15 residues. In germline, CDR1 is SGHDT, CDR2 YYEEEE. V was clipped by 4 bases and J by 4 bases; unmatched bases: 9.

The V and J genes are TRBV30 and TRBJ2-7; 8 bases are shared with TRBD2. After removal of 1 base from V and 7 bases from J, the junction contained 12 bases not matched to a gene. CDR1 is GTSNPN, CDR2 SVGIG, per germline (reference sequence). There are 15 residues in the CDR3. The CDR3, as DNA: TGTGCCTGGAGTGCGACTAGCGACTCCTACAATGAGCAGTACTTC. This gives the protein CAWSATSDSYNEQYF.

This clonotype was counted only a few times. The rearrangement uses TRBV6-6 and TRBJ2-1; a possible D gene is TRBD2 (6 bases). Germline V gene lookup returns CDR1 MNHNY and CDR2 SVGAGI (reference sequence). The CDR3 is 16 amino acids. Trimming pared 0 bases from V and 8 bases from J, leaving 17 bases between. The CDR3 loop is CASSYSRSGRNYEQFF. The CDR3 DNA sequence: TGTGCCAGCAGTTACTCGAGGAGTGGGAGGAACTATGAGCAGTTCTTC.

Written as DNA, the CDR3 is TGTGCCAGCAGTTACGGTCAGGGGGCAGGTGGGGAGCTGTTTTTT. It translates to CASSYGQGAGGELFF. The chain carries TRBV6-5 and TRBJ2-2; 8 nucleotides align to TRBD1. Unmatched junction bases numbered 7, after V lost 2 bases and J lost 8 bases. The germline V gene encodes CDR1 MNHEY and CDR2 SVGAGI. This CDR3 contains 15 residues.

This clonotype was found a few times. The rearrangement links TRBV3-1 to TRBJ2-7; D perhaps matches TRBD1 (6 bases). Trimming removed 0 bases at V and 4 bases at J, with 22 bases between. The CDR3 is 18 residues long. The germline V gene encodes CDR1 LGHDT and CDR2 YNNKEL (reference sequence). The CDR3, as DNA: TGTGCCAGCAGCCAAGATCAGTGGGGGCGGCCGGGAAGTTACGAGCAGTACTTC. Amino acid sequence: CASSQDQWGRPGSYEQYF.

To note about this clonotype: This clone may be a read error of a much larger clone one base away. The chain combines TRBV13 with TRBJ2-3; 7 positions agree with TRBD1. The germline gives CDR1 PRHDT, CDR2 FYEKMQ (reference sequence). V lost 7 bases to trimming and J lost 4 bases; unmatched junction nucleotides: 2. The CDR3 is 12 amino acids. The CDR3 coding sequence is TGTGCCAGCAACACAGGGGCAGATACGCAGTATTTT. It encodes CASNTGADTQYF.

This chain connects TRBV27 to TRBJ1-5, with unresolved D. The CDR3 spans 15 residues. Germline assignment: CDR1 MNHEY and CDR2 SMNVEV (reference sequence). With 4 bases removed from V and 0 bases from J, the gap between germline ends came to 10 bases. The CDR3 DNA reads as TGTGCCAGCAGTTCCCACAGCGTTAGCAATCAGCCCCAGCATTTT. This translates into CASSSHSVSNQPQHF.

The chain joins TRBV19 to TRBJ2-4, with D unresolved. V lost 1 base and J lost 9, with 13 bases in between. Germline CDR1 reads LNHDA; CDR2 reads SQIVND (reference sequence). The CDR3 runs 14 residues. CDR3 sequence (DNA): TGTGCCAGTAGTATAGGCGGCTACGCCGGCATTCAGTACTTC. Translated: CASSIGGYAGIQYF.

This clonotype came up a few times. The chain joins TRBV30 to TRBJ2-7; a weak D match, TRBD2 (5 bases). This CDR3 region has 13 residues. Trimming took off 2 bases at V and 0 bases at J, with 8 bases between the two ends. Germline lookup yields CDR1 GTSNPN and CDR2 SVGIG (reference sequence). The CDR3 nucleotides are TGTGCCTGGAGTAACGGGGACTCCTACGAGCAGTACTTC. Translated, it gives CAWSNGDSYEQYF.

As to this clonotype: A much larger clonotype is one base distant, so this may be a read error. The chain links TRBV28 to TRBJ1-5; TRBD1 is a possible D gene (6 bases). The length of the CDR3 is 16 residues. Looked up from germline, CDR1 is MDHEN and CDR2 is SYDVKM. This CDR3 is CVSSLVSPGANQPQHF. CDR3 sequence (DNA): TGTGTCAGCAGTTTGGTCTCTCCGGGGGCGAATCAGCCCCAGCATTTT.